A selection of T cell receptor beta chains follows, all from one sample in a study of CD8+ T cells in alopecia areata. Repertoires were generated with immunoSEQ multiplex PCR, while TCRdb's copy carries only in-frame clones and drops some. Found here are about 140,000 clones, roughly nine tenths of them singletons; the top ten hold about 13%. Sequenced material: CD8+ T cells sorted from blood, taken at week 4, from a patient treated with tofacitinib. Receptor source: a human donor with alopecia areata. The CDR3 runs from the conserved cysteine through the conserved F or W. Fields, in order: J gene, clone size, D gene, V gene, CDR3 DNA, CDR3 protein. The D gene is left open where the match is weak. Clone size is stated in some rows and not others, as once, few, many or a class when expanded.

j_call: TRBJ2-7
clone_size: -
d_call: -
v_call: TRBV5-1
cdr3_nt: TGCGCCAGCAGCGCGATCGTGTCGGAGGGCTCCTACGAGCAGTACTTC
cdr3_aa: CASSAIVSEGSYEQYF

j_call: TRBJ2-5
clone_size: -
d_call: -
v_call: TRBV27
cdr3_nt: TGTGCCAGCAGTTTATTATCGGGGGAAGAGACCCAGTACTTC
cdr3_aa: CASSLLSGEETQYF

j_call: TRBJ2-2
clone_size: -
d_call: -
v_call: TRBV6-6
cdr3_nt: TGTGCCAGCAGTGGCCTCGGAGGACACATCACCGGGGAGCTGTTTTTT
cdr3_aa: CASSGLGGHITGELFF

j_call: TRBJ2-7
clone_size: -
d_call: -
v_call: TRBV29-1
cdr3_nt: TGCAGCGTTGAAGGGAGCTCCTACGAGCAGTACTTC
cdr3_aa: CSVEGSSYEQYF

j_call: TRBJ1-4
clone_size: -
d_call: -
v_call: TRBV11-2
cdr3_nt: TGTGCCACCTTGGGCGGGGGGAATGAAAAACTGTTTTTT
cdr3_aa: CATLGGGNEKLFF

j_call: TRBJ2-7
clone_size: -
d_call: TRBD1
v_call: TRBV2
cdr3_nt: TGTGCCAGCAGTTCCACCGGGACAGACATATACGAGCAGTACTTC
cdr3_aa: CASSSTGTDIYEQYF

j_call: TRBJ2-7
clone_size: -
d_call: -
v_call: TRBV7-9
cdr3_nt: TGTGCCAGCAGCTTAGTAGTAGGTTACGAGCAGTACTTC
cdr3_aa: CASSLVVGYEQYF

j_call: TRBJ1-1
clone_size: -
d_call: TRBD1
v_call: TRBV4-1
cdr3_nt: TGCGCCAGCAGCCAGGGACAGTCGAACACTGAAGCTTTCTTT
cdr3_aa: CASSQGQSNTEAFF

j_call: TRBJ1-2
clone_size: -
d_call: -
v_call: TRBV5-6
cdr3_nt: TGTGCCAGCAGCTTGGTGGGCAGCAACTATGGCTACACCTTC
cdr3_aa: CASSLVGSNYGYTF

j_call: TRBJ2-7
clone_size: -
d_call: -
v_call: TRBV30
cdr3_nt: TGTGCCTGGAGTGGGGCCAGTACCTACGAGCAGTACTTC
cdr3_aa: CAWSGASTYEQYF

j_call: TRBJ2-7
clone_size: -
d_call: TRBD2
v_call: TRBV6-5
cdr3_nt: TGTGCCAGCAGTGACTCAGGACTAGCGGTCTACGAGCAGTACTTC
cdr3_aa: CASSDSGLAVYEQYF

j_call: TRBJ2-1
clone_size: -
d_call: -
v_call: TRBV27
cdr3_nt: TGTGCCAGCAGTTTATCTTCGGGACGCTCCTACAATGAGCAGTTCTTC
cdr3_aa: CASSLSSGRSYNEQFF

j_call: TRBJ2-1
clone_size: -
d_call: TRBD2
v_call: TRBV7-8
cdr3_nt: TGTGCCAGCAGCTTAGGAAACGGGGTGACTAGCGGGCGGCTCCTGAGACAGTTCTTC
cdr3_aa: CASSLGNGVTSGRLLRQFF

j_call: TRBJ2-2
clone_size: -
d_call: TRBD1
v_call: TRBV7-6
cdr3_nt: TGTGCCAGCAGCTTAGCGGAGGCAGGGGGCGGAGGGGAGCTGTTTTTT
cdr3_aa: CASSLAEAGGGGELFF

j_call: TRBJ2-7
clone_size: -
d_call: TRBD1
v_call: TRBV27
cdr3_nt: TGTGCCGCAGCGAGACAGGGGTACGAGCAGTACTTC
cdr3_aa: CAAARQGYEQYF

j_call: TRBJ2-7
clone_size: once
d_call: TRBD1
v_call: TRBV5-6
cdr3_nt: TGTGCCAGCAGTCCCGGGACAGGGATCTCCTACGAGCAGTACTTC
cdr3_aa: CASSPGTGISYEQYF

j_call: TRBJ2-7
clone_size: -
d_call: -
v_call: TRBV15
cdr3_nt: TGTGCCACCAGCTATGGGGGGGGCCAGCACTACGAGCAGTACTTC
cdr3_aa: CATSYGGGQHYEQYF

j_call: TRBJ1-1
clone_size: -
d_call: -
v_call: TRBV29-1
cdr3_nt: TGCAGCGTCCGTCGGTTCGGGATGGAAGCTTTCTTT
cdr3_aa: CSVRRFGMEAFF

j_call: TRBJ2-5
clone_size: -
d_call: TRBD1
v_call: TRBV29-1
cdr3_nt: TGCAGCGTTGAAGGCACGGGACAGGGGCAAGGGACCCAGTACTTC
cdr3_aa: CSVEGTGQGQGTQYF

j_call: TRBJ2-7
clone_size: -
d_call: -
v_call: TRBV7-9
cdr3_nt: TGTGCCAGCAGCTTAGCATGGGGTCTCAACGAGCAGTACTTC
cdr3_aa: CASSLAWGLNEQYF

j_call: TRBJ1-5
clone_size: -
d_call: -
v_call: TRBV29-1
cdr3_nt: TGCAGCGTTGAAGCCGGCGGTTTGGCCCAGCCCCAGCATTTT
cdr3_aa: CSVEAGGLAQPQHF

j_call: TRBJ1-5
clone_size: -
d_call: -
v_call: TRBV5-6
cdr3_nt: TGTGCCAGCAGCTTGACAAGCAGCAATCAGCCCCAGCATTTT
cdr3_aa: CASSLTSSNQPQHF

j_call: TRBJ1-1
clone_size: -
d_call: -
v_call: TRBV7-8
cdr3_nt: TGTGCCAGCAGCTCCCAGGGGTCGTTCGGCACTGAAGCTTTCTTT
cdr3_aa: CASSSQGSFGTEAFF

j_call: TRBJ1-1
clone_size: once
d_call: -
v_call: TRBV30
cdr3_nt: TGTGCCTGGAGTGTAGGTGGGAACACTGAAGCTTTCTTT
cdr3_aa: CAWSVGGNTEAFF

j_call: TRBJ2-1
clone_size: -
d_call: TRBD2
v_call: TRBV29-1
cdr3_nt: TGCAGCGTTGAAATCCCCGGGAGGGAGCAGTTCTTC
cdr3_aa: CSVEIPGREQFF